This T cell receptor beta chain was profiled in a study of blood T cell repertoires in COVID-19. Authors' analysis steps: Reference gene primers were amplified, and this amplification served to estimate nucleated cell counts. Data came from immunoSEQ multiplex PCR; TCRdb stores just in-frame clones and leaves some out. Clone size and the V and J calls come from that table; the DNA yielded D and trimming. The sample holds some 300,000 clones; about 88% are singletons and the top ten take approximately 9.8%. Germline V gene data show CDR1 as LGHDT and CDR2 as YNNKEL (reference sequence). Unmatched junction bases numbered 12, after V lost 3 bases and J lost 4 bases. This CDR3 has 17 residues.

The sequencing input was PBMCs or T cells enriched from blood (not recorded which). The chain joins TRBV3-1 (or the pseudogene TRBV3-2) to TRBJ1-3; TRBD1 aligns across 7 bases. This TCR came from a woman in her thirties or forties who had recovered from COVID-19. The CDR3 region is CASSQGPQPGQGNTIYF. In DNA form, the CDR3 reads TGTGCCAGCAGCCAGGGGCCCCAACCGGGACAGGGAAACACCATATATTTT.